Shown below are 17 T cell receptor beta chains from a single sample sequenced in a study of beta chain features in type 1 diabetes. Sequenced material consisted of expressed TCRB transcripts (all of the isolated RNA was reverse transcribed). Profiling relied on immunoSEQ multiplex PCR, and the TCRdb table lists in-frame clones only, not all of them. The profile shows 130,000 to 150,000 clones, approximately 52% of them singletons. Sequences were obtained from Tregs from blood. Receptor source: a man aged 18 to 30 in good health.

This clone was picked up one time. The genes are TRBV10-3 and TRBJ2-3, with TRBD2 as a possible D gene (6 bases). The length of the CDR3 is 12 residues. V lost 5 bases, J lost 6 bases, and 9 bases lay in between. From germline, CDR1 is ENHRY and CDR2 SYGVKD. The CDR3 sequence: CAISRDSDTQYF. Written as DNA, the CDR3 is TGTGCCATCAGTAGGGACTCCGATACGCAGTATTTT.

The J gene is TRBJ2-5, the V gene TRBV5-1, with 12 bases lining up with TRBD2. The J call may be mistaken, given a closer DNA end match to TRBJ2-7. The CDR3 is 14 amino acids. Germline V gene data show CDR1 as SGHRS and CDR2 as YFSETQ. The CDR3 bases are TGCGCCAGCAGCTTGAGACTAGCGGGAGCCGAGCAGTACTTC. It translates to CASSLRLAGAEQYF.

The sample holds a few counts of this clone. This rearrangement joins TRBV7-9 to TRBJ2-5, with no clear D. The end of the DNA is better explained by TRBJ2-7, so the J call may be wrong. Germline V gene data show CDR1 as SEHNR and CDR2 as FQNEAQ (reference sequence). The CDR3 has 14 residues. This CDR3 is CASSYIARHYEQYF. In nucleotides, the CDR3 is TGTGCCAGCAGCTATATCGCCCGTCACTACGAGCAGTACTTC.

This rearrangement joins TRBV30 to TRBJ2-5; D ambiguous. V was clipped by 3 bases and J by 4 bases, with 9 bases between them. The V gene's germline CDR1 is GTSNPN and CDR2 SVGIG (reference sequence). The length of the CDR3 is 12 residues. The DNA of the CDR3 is TGTGCCTGGAGGTCAGTCAGAGAGACCCAGTACTTC. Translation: CAWRSVRETQYF.

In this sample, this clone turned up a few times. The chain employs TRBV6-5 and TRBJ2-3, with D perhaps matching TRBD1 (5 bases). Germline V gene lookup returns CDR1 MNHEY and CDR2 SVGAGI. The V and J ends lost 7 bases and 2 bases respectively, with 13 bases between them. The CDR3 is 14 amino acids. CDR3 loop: CASNRWGSTDTQYF. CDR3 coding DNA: TGTGCCAGCAACCGATGGGGCTCCACAGATACGCAGTATTTT.

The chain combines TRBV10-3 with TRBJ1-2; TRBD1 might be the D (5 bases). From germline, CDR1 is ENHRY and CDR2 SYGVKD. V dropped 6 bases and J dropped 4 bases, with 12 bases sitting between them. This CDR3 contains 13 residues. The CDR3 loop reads CAISGGAPYGYTF. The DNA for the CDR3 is TGTGCCATCAGCGGCGGGGCCCCCTATGGCTACACCTTC.

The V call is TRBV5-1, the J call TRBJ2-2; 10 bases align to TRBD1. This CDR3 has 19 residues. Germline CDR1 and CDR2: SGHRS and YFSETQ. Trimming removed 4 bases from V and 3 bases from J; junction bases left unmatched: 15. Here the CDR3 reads CASSIPPGQGNVDTGELFF. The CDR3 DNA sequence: TGCGCCAGCAGCATACCACCGGGACAGGGGAACGTGGACACCGGGGAGCTGTTTTTT.

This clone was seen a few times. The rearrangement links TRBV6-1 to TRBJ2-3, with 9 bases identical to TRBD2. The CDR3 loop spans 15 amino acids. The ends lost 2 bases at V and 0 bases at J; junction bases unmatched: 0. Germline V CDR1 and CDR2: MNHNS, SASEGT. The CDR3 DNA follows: TGTGCCAGCAGTGAAAGCGGGGGGAGCACAGATACGCAGTATTTT. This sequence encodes CASSESGGSTDTQYF.

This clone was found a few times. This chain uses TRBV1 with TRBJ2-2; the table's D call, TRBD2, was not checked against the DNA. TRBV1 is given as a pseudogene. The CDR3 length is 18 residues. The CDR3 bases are TGCACCAGCAGCCAAGCCCGCGAGCGGGGGGTCGGGACCGGGGAGCTGTTTTTT. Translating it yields CTSSQARERGVGTGELFF.

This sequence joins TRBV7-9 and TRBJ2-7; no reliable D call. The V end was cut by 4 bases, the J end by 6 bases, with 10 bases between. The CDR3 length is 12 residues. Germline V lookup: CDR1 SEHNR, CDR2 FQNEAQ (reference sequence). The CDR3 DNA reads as TGTGCCAGCAGCTCGCTGACGGGCGAGCAGTACTTC. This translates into CASSSLTGEQYF.

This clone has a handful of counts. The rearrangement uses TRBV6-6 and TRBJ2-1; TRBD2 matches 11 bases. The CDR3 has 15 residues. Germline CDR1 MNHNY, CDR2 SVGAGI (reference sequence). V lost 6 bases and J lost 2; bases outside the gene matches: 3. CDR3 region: CASSLTSGAYNEQFF. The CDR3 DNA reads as TGTGCCAGCAGCCTGACTAGCGGGGCCTACAATGAGCAGTTCTTC.

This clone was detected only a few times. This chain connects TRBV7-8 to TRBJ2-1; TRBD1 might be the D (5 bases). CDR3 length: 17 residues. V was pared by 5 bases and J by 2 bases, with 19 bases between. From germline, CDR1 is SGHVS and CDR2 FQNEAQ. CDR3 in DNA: TGTGCCAGCAGCGCTAAAGGGGCAGTCCTAGCCTACAATGAGCAGTTCTTC. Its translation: CASSAKGAVLAYNEQFF.

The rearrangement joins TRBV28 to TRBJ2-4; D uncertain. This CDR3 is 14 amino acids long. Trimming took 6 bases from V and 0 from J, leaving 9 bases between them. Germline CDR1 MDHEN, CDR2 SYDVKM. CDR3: CASRRQLAKNIQYF. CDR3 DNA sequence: TGTGCCAGCAGGAGACAACTAGCCAAAAACATTCAGTACTTC. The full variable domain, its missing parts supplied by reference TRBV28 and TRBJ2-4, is DVKVTQSSRYLVKRTGEKVFLECVQDMDHENMFWYRQDPGLGLRLIYFSYDVKMKEKGDIPEGYSVSREKKERFSLILESASTNQTSMYLCASRRQLAKNIQYFGAGTRLSVL.

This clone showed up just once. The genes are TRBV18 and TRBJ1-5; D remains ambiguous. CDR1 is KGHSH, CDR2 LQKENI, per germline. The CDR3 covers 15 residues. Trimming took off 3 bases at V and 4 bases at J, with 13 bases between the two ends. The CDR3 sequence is CASSPNSISNQPQHF. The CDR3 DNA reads TGTGCCAGCTCACCTAACAGTATCTCTAATCAGCCCCAGCATTTT.

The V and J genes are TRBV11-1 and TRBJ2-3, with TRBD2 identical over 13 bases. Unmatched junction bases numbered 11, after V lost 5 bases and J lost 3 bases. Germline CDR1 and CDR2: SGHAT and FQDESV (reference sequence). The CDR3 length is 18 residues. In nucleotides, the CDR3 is TGTGCCAGCAGCCTCACGGGACTAGCGGGGCTAAGGACAGATACGCAGTATTTT. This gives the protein CASSLTGLAGLRTDTQYF. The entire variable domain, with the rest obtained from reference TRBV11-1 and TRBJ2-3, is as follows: EAEVAQSPRYKITEKSQAVAFWCDPISGHATLYWYRQILGQGPELLVQFQDESVVDDSQLPKDRFSAERLKGVDSTLKIQPAELGDSAMYLCASSLTGLAGLRTDTQYFGPGTRLTVL.

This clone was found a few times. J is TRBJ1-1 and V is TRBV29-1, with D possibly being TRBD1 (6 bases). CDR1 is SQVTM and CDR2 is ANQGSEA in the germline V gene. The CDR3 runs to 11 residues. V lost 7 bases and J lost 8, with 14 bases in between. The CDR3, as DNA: TGCAGCGGGCTCAGGGGAGAAGAAGCTTTCTTT. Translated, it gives CSGLRGEEAFF.

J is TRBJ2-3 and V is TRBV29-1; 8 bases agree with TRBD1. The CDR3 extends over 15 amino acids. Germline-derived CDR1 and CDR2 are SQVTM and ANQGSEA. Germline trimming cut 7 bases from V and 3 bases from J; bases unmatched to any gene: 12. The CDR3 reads CSAGSGGAMTDTQYF. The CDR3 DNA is TGCAGCGCAGGCTCAGGGGGCGCGATGACAGATACGCAGTATTTT.